This T cell receptor beta chain was captured in a study of graft-versus-host responses after intestinal transplantation. Across the whole study: Each patient got anti-thymocyte globulin induction, then tacrolimus and steroids for around three years.

Germline CDR1 is SGHRS and CDR2 is YFSETQ. The CDR3 contains 15 residues. V was shortened by 0 bases and J by 3 bases, with 13 bases between the two germline ends. Here immunoSEQ multiplex PCR was the method, and the copy in TCRdb shows in-frame clones only, minus some. The sample contains about 19,000 clones, approximately 86% of which appear only once. Findings of the study overall: In patients with graft-donor T cell macrochimerism, allograft graft-versus-host to host-versus-graft clonal ratios were high. In recipient marrow, GvH clones were found, and some appeared first in ileum or blood.

A remark on this clone: Its target is unknown.

The sample consisted of PBMCs, taken approximately 230 days after intestinal transplant. J is TRBJ2-7 and V is TRBV5-1; TRBD1 or TRBD2 may be the D gene (5 bases each). The receptor was derived from a human patient who received an intestinal transplant, so some T cells may come from the graft donor. The CDR3 region has the DNA TGCGCCAGCAGCTTGGACCGGGACGGGAACTACGAGCAGTACTTC. Its protein is CASSLDRDGNYEQYF.